Each of the 13 T cell receptor beta chains below was sequenced from the same sample in a study of siplizumab effects on memory and regulatory T cells. For 6 days at 37°C, the mixed lymphocyte reaction cells were kept in coculture. The antigens these receptors bind are not known. This table comes from immunoSEQ multiplex PCR, and its TCRdb copy is limited to in-frame clones, with some not included. The repertoire holds more than 10,000 clones, about two fifths seen once, with around 10% in the top ten. Sequenced sample: CFSE-low (dividing) CD8+ T cells sorted from an allogeneic mixed lymphocyte reaction. The receptor set was obtained from a human donor in good health; the cells came from an allogeneic mixed lymphocyte reaction.

The chain carries TRBV15 and TRBJ2-5; no reliable D call. Trimming left V 2 bases short and J 2 bases short, with 3 bases between. The CDR3 has 12 residues. Germline CDR1 and CDR2: LNHNV and YYDKDF (reference sequence). CDR3 amino acids: CATSRIQETQYF. Written as DNA, the CDR3 is TGTGCCACCAGCAGAATACAAGAGACCCAGTACTTC.

The rearrangement joins TRBV5-1 to TRBJ2-1; 10 nucleotides agree with TRBD2. V gave up 0 bases and J gave up 6 bases; unmatched junction bases: 6. CDR1 SGHRS and CDR2 YFSETQ come from the germline V gene. The CDR3 has 16 residues. The chain's CDR3 is CASSLAQLAGSNEQFF. The CDR3 nucleotides are TGCGCCAGCAGCTTGGCCCAACTAGCGGGAAGCAATGAGCAGTTCTTC.

This sequence joins TRBV19 and TRBJ2-7; TRBD2 agrees at 10 bases. The CDR3 loop spans 16 amino acids. V shed 5 bases, J shed 5 bases, and the junction held 12 bases outside the gene matches. The germline V gene encodes CDR1 LNHDA and CDR2 SQIVND (reference sequence). CDR3 bases: TGTGCCAGTAGTCCCCTTCCGCCCGGGACTAGCGACGAGCAGTACTTC. Its protein product is CASSPLPPGTSDEQYF.

This clone has a handful of counts. V is TRBV4-3 and J is TRBJ2-1; TRBD1 might be the D (6 bases). Germline V gene lookup returns CDR1 LGHNA and CDR2 YSLEER. The CDR3 has 16 residues. The V gene lost 0 bases and the J gene lost 2 bases, with 11 bases spanning the gap. As DNA, the CDR3 is TGCGCCAGCAGCCAAGAATACAGGGATGCCTACAATGAGCAGTTCTTC. It is translated as CASSQEYRDAYNEQFF.

This chain links TRBV4-3 with TRBJ1-1; a weak D match, TRBD1 (6 bases). Germline-derived CDR1 and CDR2 are LGHNA and YSLEER. V dropped 0 bases and J dropped 5 bases, with 16 bases sitting between them. The CDR3 runs 16 residues. The CDR3 loop is CASSQDFREGGTEAFF. The DNA for the CDR3 is TGCGCCAGCAGCCAAGACTTCAGGGAAGGGGGTACTGAAGCTTTCTTT.

The genes are TRBV10-2 and TRBJ2-7, with 9 nucleotides matching TRBD2. The CDR3 extends over 14 amino acids. With 6 bases clipped from V and 6 bases from J, the junction kept 9 bases outside the gene matches. Germline V gives CDR1 WSHSY, CDR2 SAAADI. This chain's CDR3 is CASRGSGSLTEQYF. In nucleotides, the CDR3 is TGCGCCAGCAGGGGTAGCGGGAGCCTAACCGAGCAGTACTTC.

This clone is medium-sized within its sample. The CDR3 nucleotides are TGCGCCAGCAGCCCGCACCAGGGGTGGGATGAGCAGTTCTTC. Residues: CASSPHQGWDEQFF. The genes are TRBV4-1 and TRBJ2-1; D is possibly TRBD1 (6 bases). V was trimmed by 4 bases and J by 8 bases, leaving 15 bases between them. In germline, CDR1 is MGHRA, CDR2 YSYEKL. CDR3 length: 14 amino acids.

This sequence joins TRBV10-3 and TRBJ2-4; perhaps TRBD1 as D (6 bases). Germline CDR1 ENHRY, CDR2 SYGVKD. Trimming took off 0 bases at V and 7 bases at J, with 19 bases between the two ends. This CDR3 contains 17 residues. In DNA, the CDR3 is TGTGCCATCAGTGAGTCATTCGGTCAGGGGCTGGGGAACATTCAGTACTTC. Its translation: CAISESFGQGLGNIQYF.

This chain uses TRBV5-1 with TRBJ2-7, with D unresolved. V was shortened by 0 bases and J by 6 bases, with 10 bases between the two germline ends. Germline loops: CDR1 SGHRS, CDR2 YFSETQ. The CDR3 is 13 amino acids. CDR3 in DNA: TGCGCCAGCAGCTTGGACCCCCCAGGCGAGCAGTACTTC. Its translation is CASSLDPPGEQYF.

This clone was seen only a few times. J is TRBJ2-3 and V is TRBV7-3; the match to TRBD1 covers 9 bases. CDR1 SGHTA and CDR2 FQGTGA come from the germline V gene. V lost 2 bases and J lost 5; bases outside the gene matches: 8. CDR3 size: 16 residues. The CDR3 sequence is CASSLYGTGTQDTQYF. DNA of the CDR3: TGTGCCAGCAGCTTATATGGGACAGGGACTCAAGATACGCAGTATTTT.

This chain connects TRBV7-8 to TRBJ2-7, with 9 bases that match TRBD2. V was pared by 1 base and J by 7 bases, with 8 bases of the junction left unmatched. Germline CDR1 reads SGHVS; CDR2 reads FQNEAQ. The CDR3 totals 15 residues. CDR3 nucleotides: TGTGCCAGCAGCTTAGAGCTAGCGGGAACAAGGGAGCAGTACTTC. Protein: CASSLELAGTREQYF.

This clone is deemed medium-sized. This CDR3 is CASSQITGVNEQFF. CDR3 sequence (DNA): TGTGCCAGCAGTCAGATTACAGGGGTCAATGAGCAGTTCTTC. This rearrangement joins TRBV27 to TRBJ2-1; 7 bases are a match to TRBD1. Germline V gene sequence: CDR1 MNHEY, CDR2 SMNVEV (reference sequence). The V and J ends lost 5 bases and 6 bases, in that order; junction bases with no gene match: 7. This CDR3 region has 14 residues.

Turning to this clone: A single base separates this from a much larger clone, so it may be a read error. The rearrangement uses TRBV7-6 and TRBJ1-1, with D unresolved. CDR1 and CDR2 (germline): SGHVS, FNYEAQ. V gave up 1 base and J gave up 10 bases, with 16 bases separating them. The CDR3 runs to 14 residues. CDR3 protein: CASSLEAEALGAFF. The DNA of the CDR3 is TGTGCCAGCAGCTTAGAGGCAGAGGCCCTTGGAGCTTTCTTT.